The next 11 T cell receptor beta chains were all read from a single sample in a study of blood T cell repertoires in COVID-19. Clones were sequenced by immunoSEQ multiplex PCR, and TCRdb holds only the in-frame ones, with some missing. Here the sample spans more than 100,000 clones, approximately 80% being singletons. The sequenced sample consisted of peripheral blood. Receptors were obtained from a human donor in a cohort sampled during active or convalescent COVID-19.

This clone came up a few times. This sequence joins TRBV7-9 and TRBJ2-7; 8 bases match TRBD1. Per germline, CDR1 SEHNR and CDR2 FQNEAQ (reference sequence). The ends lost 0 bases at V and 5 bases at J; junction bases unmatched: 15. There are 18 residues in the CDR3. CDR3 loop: CASSLATELDRVRDEQYF. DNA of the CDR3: TGTGCCAGCAGCTTAGCCACAGAACTGGACAGGGTACGCGACGAGCAGTACTTC.

The CDR3 spells CASGLGDSRDSEQYF. The CDR3, as DNA: TGTGCTAGTGGTTTGGGAGACTCCCGGGACTCCGAGCAGTACTTC. This chain links TRBV12-5 with TRBJ2-7; D is perhaps TRBD2 (6 bases). Germline CDR1 LGHNT, CDR2 FRNRAP. The CDR3 totals 15 residues. V lost 1 base and J lost 6, with 16 bases in between.

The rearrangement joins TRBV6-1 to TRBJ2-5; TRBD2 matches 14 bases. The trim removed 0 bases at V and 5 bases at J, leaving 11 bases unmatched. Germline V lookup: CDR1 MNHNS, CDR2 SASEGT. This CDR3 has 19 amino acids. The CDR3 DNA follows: TGTGCCAGCAGTGAAGCGGTTCCTGGACTAGCGGGGGGAGTTGAGACCCAGTACTTC. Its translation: CASSEAVPGLAGGVETQYF.

The CDR3 loop is CASSPRRGSSGELFF. Written as DNA, the CDR3 is TGTGCCAGCAGCCCAAGGAGAGGGAGTTCCGGGGAGCTGTTTTTT. The chain couples TRBV11-3 to TRBJ2-2; TRBD2 might be the D (5 bases). The ends were cut back, 5 bases at V and 6 bases at J, with 16 bases in the middle. This CDR3 region has 15 residues. The germline CDR1 and CDR2 sequences are SGHNT and YENEEA. The whole variable domain, remainder taken from reference TRBV11-3 and TRBJ2-2, is EAGVVQSPRYKIIEKKQPVAFWCNPISGHNTLYWYLQNLGQGPELLIRYENEEAVDDSQLPKDRFSAERLKGVDSTLKIQPAELGDSAVYLCASSPRRGSSGELFFGEGSRLTVL.

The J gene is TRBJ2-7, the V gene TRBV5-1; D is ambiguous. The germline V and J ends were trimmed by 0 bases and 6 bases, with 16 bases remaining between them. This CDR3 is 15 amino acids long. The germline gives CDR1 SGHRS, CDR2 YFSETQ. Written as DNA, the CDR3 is TGCGCCAGCAGCTTGGCTTCAATTATCGGTGGCGAGCAGTACTTC. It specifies CASSLASIIGGEQYF.

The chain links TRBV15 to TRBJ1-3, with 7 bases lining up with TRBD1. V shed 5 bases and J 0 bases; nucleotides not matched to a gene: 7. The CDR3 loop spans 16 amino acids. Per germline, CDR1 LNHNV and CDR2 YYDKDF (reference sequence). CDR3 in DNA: TGTGCCACCAGCGCGCGAGACAGGGACTCTGGAAACACCATATATTTT. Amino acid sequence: CATSARDRDSGNTIYF.

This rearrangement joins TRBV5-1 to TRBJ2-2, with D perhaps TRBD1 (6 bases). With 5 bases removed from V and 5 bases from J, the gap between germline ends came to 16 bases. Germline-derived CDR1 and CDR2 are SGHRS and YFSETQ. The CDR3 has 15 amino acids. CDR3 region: CASRSTGSGTGELFF. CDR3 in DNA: TGCGCCAGCAGATCTACAGGGTCGGGGACCGGGGAGCTGTTTTTT. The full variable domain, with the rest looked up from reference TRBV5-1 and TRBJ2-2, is KAGVTQTPRYLIKTRGQQVTLSCSPISGHRSVSWYQQTPGQGLQFLFEYFSETQRNKGNFPGRFSGRQFSNSRSEMNVSTLELGDSALYLCASRSTGSGTGELFFGEGSRLTVL.

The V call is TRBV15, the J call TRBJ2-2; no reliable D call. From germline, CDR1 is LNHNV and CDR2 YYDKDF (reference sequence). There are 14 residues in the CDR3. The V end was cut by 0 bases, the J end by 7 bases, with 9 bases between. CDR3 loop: CATSRDLAHGELFF. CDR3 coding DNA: TGTGCCACCAGCAGAGATTTGGCCCACGGGGAGCTGTTTTTT.

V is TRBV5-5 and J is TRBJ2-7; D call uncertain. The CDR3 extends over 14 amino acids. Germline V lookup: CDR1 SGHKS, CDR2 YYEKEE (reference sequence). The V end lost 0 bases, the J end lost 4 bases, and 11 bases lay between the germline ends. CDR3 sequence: CASSLGLILYEQYF. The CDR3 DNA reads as TGTGCCAGCAGCTTGGGACTCATCCTTTACGAGCAGTACTTC.

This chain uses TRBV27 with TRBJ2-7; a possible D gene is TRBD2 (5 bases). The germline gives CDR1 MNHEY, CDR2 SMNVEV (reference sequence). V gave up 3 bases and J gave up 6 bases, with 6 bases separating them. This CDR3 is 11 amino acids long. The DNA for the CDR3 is TGTGCCAGCAGTTTCGGGGTCGAGCAGTACTTC. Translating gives CASSFGVEQYF.

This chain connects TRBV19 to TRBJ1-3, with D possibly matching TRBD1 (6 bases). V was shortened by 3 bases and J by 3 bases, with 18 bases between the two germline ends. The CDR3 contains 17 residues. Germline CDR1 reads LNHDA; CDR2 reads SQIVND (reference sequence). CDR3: CASSIGPGVAVGNTIYF. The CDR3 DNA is TGTGCCAGTAGTATCGGGCCAGGGGTAGCCGTTGGAAACACCATATATTTT.